The sequence of this T cell receptor (beta chain) was determined in a study of blood T cell repertoires in COVID-19. Study overall: Samples of COVID-19 (acute and convalescent) were obtained from the United States, Italy and Spain. PBMCs, B-cell-depleted T cells, or T cells provided the cDNA or gDNA that made up the material.

This CDR3 has 14 residues. CDR1 and CDR2 (germline): SGHTA, FQGTGA. Between the trimmed V and J ends, which lost 2 bases and 1 base, there was a span of 8 bases. Under the authors' procedure: Reference gene primer amplification gave estimated nucleated cell counts. Sequencing used immunoSEQ multiplex PCR; TCRdb keeps in-frame clones, though not all of them. The V and J calls and clone size are taken from that table; D and trimming were inferred from the DNA. The sample carries roughly 280,000 clones, about 85% recorded once. The receptor comes from a woman aged 45-65 years who had recovered from COVID-19. The rearrangement links TRBV7-3 to TRBJ2-5; maybe TRBD2 (5 bases). The sample comprised peripheral blood. Written as DNA, the CDR3 is TGTGCCAGCAGCTTACTTGGAGGCCAAGAGACCCAGTACTTC. Its translation: CASSLLGGQETQYF.